Here is one TCR beta chain with its context. Its antigen is not known. The data stem from a study of T cells in tumors after PD-1 blockade. About the study: On average, tumor samples gave more than 25,000 TCR templates and approximately 6,000 unique clonotypes. Study-wide results and limits: Around 37% of tumor TCR clonotypes were also found in blood. Most post-therapy expanded exhausted CD8+ clones were new, undetected before treatment. Clonal replacement appeared only between pre- and post-treatment samples.

TCRdb's copy holds only in-frame clones and misses some; the assay was immunoSEQ multiplex PCR. The data hold roughly 4,200 clones, with around 70% observed a single time. CDR1 SGDLS and CDR2 YYNGEE come from the germline V gene. V was pared by 4 bases and J by 2 bases, with 3 bases of the junction left unmatched. The CDR3 loop spans 15 amino acids. The V call is TRBV9, the J call TRBJ2-5, with TRBD2 identical over 12 bases. This TCR was sampled from a human donor with basal cell carcinoma. The sequencing here drew on tumor tissue, taken before anti-PD-1 treatment. The CDR3 reads CASSPSGGGQETQYF. CDR3 sequence (DNA): TGTGCCAGCAGCCCTAGCGGGGGGGGTCAAGAGACCCAGTACTTC.